The 21 T cell receptor beta chains below come from one sample, sequenced in a study of blood T cell repertoires in COVID-19. Some clones are missing from TCRdb's copy, which holds only in-frame ones; the method was immunoSEQ multiplex PCR. Among about 200,000 clones, 85% were seen once, and the ten largest hold 18%. Source material: PBMCs or T cells enriched from blood (not recorded which). The receptors stem from a man in his forties or fifties who had recovered from COVID-19.

This chain joins TRBV18 and TRBJ2-1, with 8 positions matching TRBD2. After removal of 3 bases from V and 5 bases from J, the junction contained 9 bases not matched to a gene. The CDR3 extends over 16 amino acids. Germline CDR1 reads KGHSH; CDR2 reads LQKENI. CDR3 residues: CASSPLGGGRHNEQFF. CDR3 bases: TGTGCCAGCTCACCCTTGGGCGGGGGGCGGCACAATGAGCAGTTCTTC.

This chain joins TRBV12-3 or TRBV12-4 and TRBJ2-7; 8 bases fit TRBD1. With 4 bases clipped from V and 6 bases from J, the junction kept 5 bases outside the gene matches. The CDR3 covers 13 residues. CDR3: CASSWTGKGEQYF. The CDR3 DNA is TGTGCCAGCAGTTGGACAGGGAAGGGCGAGCAGTACTTC.

V gene TRBV19 combines with J gene TRBJ2-3; 7 positions match TRBD2. Germline V gene lookup returns CDR1 LNHDA and CDR2 SQIVND (reference sequence). The ends lost 5 bases at V and 3 bases at J; junction bases unmatched: 8. This CDR3 spans 15 amino acids. In DNA form, the CDR3 reads TGTGCCAGTAGTCTAGGCGGGAGCGGGACAGATACGCAGTATTTT. Translating it yields CASSLGGSGTDTQYF.

This CDR3 is CASSLAGTGGPYEQYF. The CDR3 coding sequence is TGTGCCAGCAGCTTGGCCGGGACAGGGGGCCCCTACGAGCAGTACTTC. J is TRBJ2-7 and V is TRBV7-3; 12 nucleotides align to TRBD1. V lost 3 bases, J lost 2 bases, and 5 bases stayed unmatched. Germline CDR1 is SGHTA and CDR2 is FQGTGA. This CDR3 region has 16 residues.

This clone came up once. The rearrangement links TRBV30 to TRBJ1-1; maybe TRBD1 (5 bases). This CDR3 has 15 residues. With 0 bases removed from V and 13 bases from J, the gap between germline ends came to 24 bases. Germline CDR1 reads GTSNPN; CDR2 reads SVGIG (reference sequence). The CDR3 loop is CAWSVLSGVAERCFF. CDR3 in DNA: TGTGCCTGGAGTGTACTGTCGGGGGTTGCTGAACGGTGTTTCTTT.

The table lists this clone with a count of one. The gene calls are TRBV19 and TRBJ1-5; 8 bases are a match to TRBD1. The junction had 15 bases not matched to a gene; V was cut back by 5 bases and J by 0 bases. CDR3 length equals 19 residues. Germline CDR1 reads LNHDA; CDR2 reads SQIVND (reference sequence). The CDR3 is CASSSWTGFLEDSNQPQHF. In nucleotides, the CDR3 is TGTGCCAGTAGTTCCTGGACAGGGTTTTTGGAGGATAGCAATCAGCCCCAGCATTTT. The full variable domain, its missing parts supplied by reference TRBV19 and TRBJ1-5, is DGGITQSPKYLFRKEGQNVTLSCEQNLNHDAMYWYRQDPGQGLRLIYYSQIVNDFQKGDIAEGYSVSREKKESFPLTVTSAQKNPTAFYLCASSSWTGFLEDSNQPQHFGDGTRLSIL.

The chain has TRBV30 and TRBJ1-5; no reliable D call. V was trimmed by 1 base and J by 4 bases, leaving 5 bases between them. The germline V gene encodes CDR1 GTSNPN and CDR2 SVGIG (reference sequence). The CDR3 is 12 residues long. CDR3 DNA sequence: TGTGCCTGGAGTGACGGGAATCAGCCCCAGCATTTT. Its translation: CAWSDGNQPQHF. The entire variable domain, with the rest obtained from reference TRBV30 and TRBJ1-5, is as follows: SQTIHQWPATLVQPVGSPLSLECTVEGTSNPNLYWYRQAAGRGLQLLFYSVGIGQISSEVPQNLSASRPQDRQFILSSKKLLLSDSGFYLCAWSDGNQPQHFGDGTRLSIL.

The chain's CDR3 is CAWRGAAIYGYTF. The DNA of the CDR3 is TGTGCCTGGAGAGGGGCCGCTATATATGGCTACACCTTC. The J gene is TRBJ1-2, the V gene TRBV30; TRBD1 might be the D (5 bases). The germline CDR1 and CDR2 sequences are GTSNPN and SVGIG (reference sequence). The CDR3 consists of 13 residues. V dropped 3 bases and J dropped 5 bases, with 13 bases sitting between them.

This clone was observed a few times. The genes are TRBV10-3 and TRBJ2-7; 8 bases line up with TRBD2. This CDR3 region has 15 residues. From germline, CDR1 is ENHRY and CDR2 SYGVKD. V lost 4 bases and J lost 5; bases outside the gene matches: 10. CDR3 coding DNA: TGTGCCATCAGTGCCGGGGGGGGCAGGAACCACGAGCAGTACTTC. Translating it yields CAISAGGGRNHEQYF.

The CDR3 DNA reads as TGTGCCAGCAGTGAACTAGGGGCGGGACGCACAGATACGCAGTATTTT. Translating it yields CASSELGAGRTDTQYF. This chain joins TRBV25-1 and TRBJ2-3; possibly TRBD2 for D (6 bases). Germline loops: CDR1 MGHDK, CDR2 SYGVNS. Trimming took 2 bases from V and 1 from J, leaving 13 bases between them. The CDR3 spans 16 residues.

The sample holds one count of this clone. This chain's CDR3 is CSAGQGGEQYF. CDR3 sequence (DNA): TGCAGCGCCGGACAGGGCGGAGAGCAGTACTTC. V gene TRBV29-1 combines with J gene TRBJ2-7; 8 bases fit TRBD1. There are 11 residues in the CDR3. With V trimmed by 7 bases and J by 7 bases, 6 bases remained unmatched. Germline-derived CDR1 and CDR2 are SQVTM and ANQGSEA.

This chain connects TRBV5-1 to TRBJ1-2; the match to TRBD1 covers 10 bases. Germline V CDR1 and CDR2: SGHRS, YFSETQ. The CDR3 consists of 15 residues. Trimming at V came to 2 bases and at J to 8 bases, leaving 9 bases not matched to a gene. The CDR3 nucleotides are TGCGCCAGCAGCTTATTGCCCGGGACAGGGGACGGCTACACCTTC. This sequence encodes CASSLLPGTGDGYTF. Variable domain in full (rest from reference TRBV5-1 and TRBJ1-2): KAGVTQTPRYLIKTRGQQVTLSCSPISGHRSVSWYQQTPGQGLQFLFEYFSETQRNKGNFPGRFSGRQFSNSRSEMNVSTLELGDSALYLCASSLLPGTGDGYTFGSGTRLTVV.

The CDR3 DNA reads as TGTGCCAGCAGTGAAAGGGGGTTAGGCTATGGCTACACCTTC. Translation gives CASSERGLGYGYTF. V gene TRBV2 combines with J gene TRBJ1-2; D is possibly TRBD1 (6 bases). The V gene lost 2 bases and the J gene lost 4 bases, with 11 bases spanning the gap. The V gene's germline CDR1 is SNHLY and CDR2 FYNNEI. This CDR3 contains 14 residues.

The V and J genes are TRBV18 and TRBJ1-1; no reliable D call. The CDR3 runs 17 residues. Germline V gene lookup returns CDR1 KGHSH and CDR2 LQKENI. The germline V and J ends were trimmed by 0 bases and 2 bases, with 16 bases remaining between them. In DNA, the CDR3 is TGTGCCAGCTCACCACCGGAGTTATCCATCACAAACACTGAAGCTTTCTTT. Translated, it gives CASSPPELSITNTEAFF.

The genes are TRBV23-1 and TRBJ2-7, with 10 bases lining up with TRBD1. TRBV23-1 is reported as an ORF; its role is uncertain. V dropped 3 bases and J dropped 3; count of bases not matched to a gene: 8. The CDR3 loop spans 16 amino acids. The CDR3 here is CASSHHRDRGIYEQYF. In DNA form, the CDR3 reads TGCGCCAGCAGTCATCACCGGGACAGGGGCATCTACGAGCAGTACTTC.

This chain uses TRBV4-1 with TRBJ2-7; TRBD2 matches 7 bases. The germline gives CDR1 MGHRA, CDR2 YSYEKL. V gave up 2 bases and J gave up 2 bases; unmatched junction bases: 9. The CDR3 is 16 residues long. CDR3 amino acids: CASSQLALALTYEQYF. In nucleotides, the CDR3 is TGCGCCAGCAGCCAACTCGCACTAGCGCTGACCTACGAGCAGTACTTC.

The chain employs TRBV7-3 and TRBJ1-6; D not resolved. V lost 2 bases to trimming and J lost 6 bases, with 11 bases between them. Germline V gives CDR1 SGHTA, CDR2 FQGTGA. The CDR3 contains 15 residues. CDR3 nucleotides: TGTGCCAGCAGCTTACTAGGCGCGGGTAATTCACCCCTCCACTTT. This gives the protein CASSLLGAGNSPLHF.

The gene calls are TRBV7-6 and TRBJ2-2; perhaps TRBD2 as D (5 bases). The germline V and J ends were trimmed by 5 bases and 7 bases, with 23 bases remaining between them. CDR3 size: 17 residues. Germline lookup yields CDR1 SGHVS and CDR2 FNYEAQ. CDR3: CASSLLRSGSAGGELFF. The DNA for the CDR3 is TGTGCCAGCAGCCTACTGCGGAGCGGTAGTGCAGGCGGGGAGCTGTTTTTT.

V is TRBV6-5 and J is TRBJ1-5; D remains ambiguous. V was pared by 4 bases and J by 3 bases, with 16 bases between. The CDR3 spans 16 residues. Germline CDR1 MNHEY, CDR2 SVGAGI. CDR3 bases: TGTGCCAGCAGTTCCCTCCCCCCGAGTTTCAATCAGCCCCAGCATTTT. The encoded protein is CASSSLPPSFNQPQHF.

This clone was detected only once. The chain couples TRBV11-2 to TRBJ1-2; TRBD1 matches 9 bases. Per germline, CDR1 SGHAT and CDR2 FQNNGV. With 8 bases clipped from V and 6 bases from J, the junction kept 7 bases outside the gene matches. The CDR3 is 13 amino acids. CDR3 nucleotides: TGTGCCAGCTTGGACAGGGGTGGGGATGGCTACACCTTC. This sequence encodes CASLDRGGDGYTF.

V usage is TRBV5-5 and J usage is TRBJ2-7, with TRBD1 matching 9 bases. The CDR3 is 14 residues long. Germline values: CDR1 SGHKS, CDR2 YYEKEE (reference sequence). Trimming removed 2 bases from V and 1 base from J; junction bases left unmatched: 1. DNA of the CDR3: TGTGCCAGCAGCTTCGGGACAGGGTCCTACGAGCAGTACTTC. Translated: CASSFGTGSYEQYF.